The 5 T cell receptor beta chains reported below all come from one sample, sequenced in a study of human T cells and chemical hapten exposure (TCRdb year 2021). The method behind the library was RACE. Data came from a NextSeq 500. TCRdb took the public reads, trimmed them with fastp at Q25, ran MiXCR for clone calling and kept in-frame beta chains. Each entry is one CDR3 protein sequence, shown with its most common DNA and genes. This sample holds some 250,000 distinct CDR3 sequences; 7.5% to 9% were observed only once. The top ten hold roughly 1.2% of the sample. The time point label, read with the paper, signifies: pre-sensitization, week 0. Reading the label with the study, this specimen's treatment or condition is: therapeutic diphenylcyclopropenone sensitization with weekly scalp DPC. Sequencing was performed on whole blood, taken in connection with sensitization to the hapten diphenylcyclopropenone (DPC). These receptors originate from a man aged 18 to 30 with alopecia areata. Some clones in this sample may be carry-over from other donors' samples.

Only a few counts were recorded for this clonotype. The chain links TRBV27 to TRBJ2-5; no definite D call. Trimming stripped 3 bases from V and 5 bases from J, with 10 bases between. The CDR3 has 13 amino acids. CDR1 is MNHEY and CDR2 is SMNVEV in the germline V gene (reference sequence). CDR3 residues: CASSFSYIETQYF. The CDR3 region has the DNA TGTGCCAGCAGTTTTTCATATATCGAGACCCAGTACTTC.

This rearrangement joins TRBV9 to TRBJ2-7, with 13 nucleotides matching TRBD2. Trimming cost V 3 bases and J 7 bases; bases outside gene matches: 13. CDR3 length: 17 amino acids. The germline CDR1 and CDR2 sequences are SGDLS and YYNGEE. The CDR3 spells CASSEYGTSGEAAEQYF. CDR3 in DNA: TGTGCCAGCAGCGAGTACGGGACTAGCGGGGAGGCGGCGGAGCAGTACTTC.

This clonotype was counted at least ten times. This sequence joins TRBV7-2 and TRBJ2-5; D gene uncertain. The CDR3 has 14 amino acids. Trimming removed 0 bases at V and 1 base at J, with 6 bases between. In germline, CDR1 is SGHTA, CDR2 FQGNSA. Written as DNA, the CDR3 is TGTGCCAGCAGCTTAGCGGTCAGCCAAGAGACCCAGTACTTC. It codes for CASSLAVSQETQYF.

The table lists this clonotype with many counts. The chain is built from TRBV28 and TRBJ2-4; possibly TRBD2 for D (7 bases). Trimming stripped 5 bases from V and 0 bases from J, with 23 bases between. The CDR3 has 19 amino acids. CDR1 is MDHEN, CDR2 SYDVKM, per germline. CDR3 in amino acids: CASSLLRGAVGAAKNIQYF. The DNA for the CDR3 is TGTGCCAGCAGTCTCCTACGGGGGGCGGTAGGCGCAGCCAAAAACATTCAGTACTTC.

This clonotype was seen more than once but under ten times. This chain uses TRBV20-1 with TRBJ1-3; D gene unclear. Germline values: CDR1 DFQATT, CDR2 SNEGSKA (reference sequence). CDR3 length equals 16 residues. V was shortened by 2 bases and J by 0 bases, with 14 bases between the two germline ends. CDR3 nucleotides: TGCAGTGCTAGACAGCCTAAAAGGGACTCTGGAAACACCATATATTTT. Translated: CSARQPKRDSGNTIYF.